The present T cell receptor beta chain was sequenced within a study of regulatory T cells in long-lasting Graves disease. The junction had 9 bases not matched to a gene; V was cut back by 2 bases and J by 5 bases. The CDR3 is 15 residues long. Germline CDR1 and CDR2: MNHEY and SMNVEV (reference sequence). As for time point: newly diagnosed GD, antithyroid drugs for less than 3 months. RNA from PBMCs was the source of the TCR library. Study-level results: Newly diagnosed Graves' patients had higher TCR diversity than persistent ones. Persistent patients shared about 3,000 public clonotypes among themselves. Newly diagnosed patients shared fewer, at some 900.

With iRepertoire HTBI primers and Arm-PCR of CDR3 regions, TCR beta libraries were built. In the authors' workflow: Spanning all samples, the identified segments comprised 60 to 80 TRBV and around 15 TRBJ. Using its own MiXCR run on the multiplex PCR reads, TCRdb lists one record per CDR3 protein. The V and J calls and clone size come from TCRdb's table, not from the authors' own analysis. Altogether approximately 310,000 distinct CDR3 sequences are present, 15% to 20% being singletons, with the ten largest covering roughly 40%. Comments on this clonotype: Its antigen is unidentified.

Sample: peripheral blood mononuclear cells (PBMCs), taken at new diagnosis, from a patient treated with antithyroid drugs. The chain joins TRBV27 to TRBJ2-7, with 7 bases fitting TRBD1. The clonotype was recovered from a female donor with Graves disease. CDR3 in amino acids: CASSLPGQLRHEQYF. CDR3 DNA: TGTGCCAGCAGTTTACCGGGACAGTTGAGGCACGAGCAGTACTTC.